This T cell receptor beta chain was observed in a study of blood T cell repertoires in COVID-19. About the research overall: Acute and convalescent COVID-19 samples came from the United States, Italy and Spain. PBMCs, B-cell-depleted T cells, or T cells provided the cDNA or gDNA that made up the material.

CDR1 and CDR2 (germline): MGHRA, YSYEKL. The CDR3 is made up of 17 amino acids. Trimming cost V 0 bases and J 10 bases; bases outside gene matches: 7. Per the study methods: Estimates of nucleated cell counts were drawn from the amplification of reference gene primers. The protocol was immunoSEQ multiplex PCR, while the TCRdb copy is restricted to in-frame clones and leaves out a portion. V, J and clone size are those of that table, while D and trimming were read from the DNA. The sample records under 250,000 clones, about 83% being singletons. Only one count was recorded for this clone. The TCR was taken from a man aged 45-65 years with acute or convalescent COVID-19. Sequencing was performed on peripheral blood. The chain uses TRBV4-1 and TRBJ2-3, with TRBD2 matching over 16 bases. The CDR3 spells CASSQDLSGTSGRAQYF. Written as DNA, the CDR3 is TGCGCCAGCAGCCAAGATTTAAGTGGGACTAGCGGGAGGGCGCAGTATTTT.